The entry below describes one TCR beta chain. PCR used 60 Vbeta primers and 13 Jbeta primers. Libraries were prepared by immunoSEQ multiplex PCR; TCRdb keeps only in-frame clonotypes and omits some of them. The top ten hold 9% to 13% of the sample, which has tens of thousands of clones, about three quarters seen once. Germline trimming cut 4 bases from V and 3 bases from J; bases unmatched to any gene: 12. The CDR3 spans 19 residues. Germline loops: CDR1 MGHRA, CDR2 YSYEKL. These data originate in a study of cytomegalovirus exposure and HLA in healthy donors. This sequence originates from a male donor in good health and CMV-seropositive. The sequencing input was PBMCs. V usage is TRBV4-1 and J usage is TRBJ2-1; 13 nucleotides agree with TRBD2. The CDR3 reads CASSRTLAGGPMGYNEQFF. The CDR3, as DNA: TGCGCCAGCAGCCGTACACTAGCGGGAGGGCCTATGGGCTACAATGAGCAGTTCTTC.